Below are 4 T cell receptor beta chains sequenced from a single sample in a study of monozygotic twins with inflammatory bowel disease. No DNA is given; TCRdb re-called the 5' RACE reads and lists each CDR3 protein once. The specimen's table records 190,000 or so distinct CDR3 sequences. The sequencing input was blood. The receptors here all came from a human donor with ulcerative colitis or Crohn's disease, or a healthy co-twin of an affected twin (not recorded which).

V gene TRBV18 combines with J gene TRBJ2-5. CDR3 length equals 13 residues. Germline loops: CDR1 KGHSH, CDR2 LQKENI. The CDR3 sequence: CASSSDGFETQYF.

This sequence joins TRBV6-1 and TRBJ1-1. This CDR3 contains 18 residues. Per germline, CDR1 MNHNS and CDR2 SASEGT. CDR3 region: CASSTRTQGGGMNTEAFF.

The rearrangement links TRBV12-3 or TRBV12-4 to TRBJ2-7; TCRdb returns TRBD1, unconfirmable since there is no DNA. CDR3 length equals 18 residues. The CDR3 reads CASSLWLIGDPPGDEQYF.

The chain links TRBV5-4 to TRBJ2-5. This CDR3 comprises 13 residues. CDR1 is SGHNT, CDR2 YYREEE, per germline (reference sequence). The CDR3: CASSFDGAETQYF.